The next 7 T cell receptor beta chains were all read from a single sample in a study of blood T cells in healthy people across ages. The authors ran a second PCR of 7 to 11 cycles using a sample-barcoded 5' primer and a J-beta primer mix. TCRdb called the 5' RACE reads again in MiXCR, with one record for every CDR3 protein. The sample has approximately 690,000 distinct CDR3 sequences; around 38% are singletons. Input material: blood. The receptors originated from an older man in good health.

This clonotype was recorded a few times. V usage is TRBV4-2 and J usage is TRBJ1-1; weak D call: TRBD1 (5 bases). V was trimmed by 1 base and J by 0 bases, leaving 12 bases between them. This CDR3 is built from 16 residues. Per germline, CDR1 LGHNA and CDR2 YNFKEQ. CDR3 sequence (DNA): TGTGCCAGCAGCCAAGCGCCGCCAGGGCTGAACACTGAAGCTTTCTTT. Translating gives CASSQAPPGLNTEAFF.

The gene calls are TRBV14 and TRBJ2-5; the match to TRBD2 covers 9 bases. The junction had 4 bases not matched to a gene; V was cut back by 7 bases and J by 1 base. This CDR3 has 14 amino acids. Per germline, CDR1 SGHDN and CDR2 FVKESK. DNA of the CDR3: TGTGCCAGCAATAAACTAGCGGGCCAAGAGACCCAGTACTTC. It yields the protein CASNKLAGQETQYF. Combining the CDR3 with reference TRBV14 and TRBJ2-5 gives the whole variable domain EAGVTQFPSHSVIEKGQTVTLRCDPISGHDNLYWYRRVMGKEIKFLLHFVKESKQDESGMPNNRFLAERTGGTYSTLKVQPAELEDSGVYFCASNKLAGQETQYFGPGTRLLVL.

The chain combines TRBV16 with TRBJ2-6; no clear D gene. Germline V gene lookup returns CDR1 KGHSY and CDR2 FQNENV. With 0 bases removed from V and 2 bases from J, the gap between germline ends came to 14 bases. The length of the CDR3 is 18 residues. DNA for the CDR3: TGTGCCAGCAGCCAATCGAACAATAAAGGAACTGGGGCCAACGTCCTGACTTTC. This encodes CASSQSNNKGTGANVLTF.

This clonotype was seen a handful of times. The J gene is TRBJ2-7, the V gene TRBV9, with 7 bases that match TRBD2. V was pared by 0 bases and J by 7 bases, with 13 bases of the junction left unmatched. This CDR3 is 16 amino acids long. Germline CDR1 and CDR2: SGDLS and YYNGEE. The CDR3, as DNA: TGTGCCAGCAGCGTAGTAGGTAGCGGGTCCTACAATGAGCAGTACTTC. Its protein product is CASSVVGSGSYNEQYF.

Ten or more counts support this clonotype. The rearrangement uses TRBV6-5 and TRBJ1-2; D is unresolved. This CDR3 is 13 amino acids long. CDR1 and CDR2 from the germline V gene are MNHEY and SVGAGI. V lost 2 bases and J 6 bases, leaving 10 bases between the germline ends. The CDR3 here is CASSYRARDGYTF. Written as DNA, the CDR3 is TGTGCCAGCAGTTACAGGGCTAGGGATGGCTACACCTTC.

This clonotype has a handful of counts. V and J are TRBV7-2 and TRBJ2-4; the match to TRBD1 covers 10 bases. This CDR3 has 15 amino acids. After removal of 5 bases from V and 6 bases from J, the junction contained 7 bases not matched to a gene. CDR1 is SGHTA, CDR2 FQGNSA, per germline. The CDR3 loop is CASSPATGGSNIQYF. CDR3 coding DNA: TGTGCCAGCAGCCCCGCGACAGGGGGCTCAAACATTCAGTACTTC.

This chain connects TRBV7-6 to TRBJ1-6; TRBD1 matches 12 bases. The CDR3 length is 20 residues. Trimming at V came to 2 bases and at J to 1 base, leaving 9 bases not matched to a gene. Per germline, CDR1 SGHVS and CDR2 FNYEAQ. The CDR3 protein is CASSLMSGTGGSSYNSPLHF. The DNA for the CDR3 is TGTGCCAGCAGCTTAATGAGCGGGACAGGGGGCTCATCCTATAATTCACCCCTCCACTTT.